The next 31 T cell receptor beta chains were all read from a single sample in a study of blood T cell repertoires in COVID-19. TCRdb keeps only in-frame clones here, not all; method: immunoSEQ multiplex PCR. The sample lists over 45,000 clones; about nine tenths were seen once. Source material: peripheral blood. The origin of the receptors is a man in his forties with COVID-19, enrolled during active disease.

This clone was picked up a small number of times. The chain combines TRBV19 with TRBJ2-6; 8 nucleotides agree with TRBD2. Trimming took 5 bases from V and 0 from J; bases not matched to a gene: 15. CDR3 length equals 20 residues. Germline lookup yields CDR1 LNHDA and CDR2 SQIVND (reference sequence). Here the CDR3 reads CASSPLAGSGSPSGANVLTF. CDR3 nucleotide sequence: TGTGCCAGTAGTCCCCTCGCGGGGAGCGGGAGCCCCTCTGGGGCCAACGTCCTGACTTTC.

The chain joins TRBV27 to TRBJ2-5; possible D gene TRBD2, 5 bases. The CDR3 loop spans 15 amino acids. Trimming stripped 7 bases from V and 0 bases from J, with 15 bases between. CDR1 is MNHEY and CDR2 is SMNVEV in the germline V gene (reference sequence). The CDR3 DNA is TGTGCCAGCACCCCGAGCGGACGGGACCAAGAGACCCAGTACTTC. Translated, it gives CASTPSGRDQETQYF.

CDR3 amino acids: CAWSSQGVDYGYTF. The CDR3 bases are TGTGCCTGGAGTTCGCAGGGGGTCGACTATGGCTACACCTTC. The genes are TRBV30 and TRBJ1-2; TRBD1 matches 7 bases. The V gene end was trimmed by 2 bases and the J gene end by 3 bases; junction bases not matched to a gene: 6. From germline, CDR1 is GTSNPN and CDR2 SVGIG (reference sequence). The CDR3 extends over 14 amino acids.

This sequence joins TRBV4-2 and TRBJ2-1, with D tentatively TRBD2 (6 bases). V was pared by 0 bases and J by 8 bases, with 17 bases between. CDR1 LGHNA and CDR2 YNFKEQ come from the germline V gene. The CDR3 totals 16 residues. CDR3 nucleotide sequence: TGTGCCAGCAGCCAAGACTGGAGCGGGCTTGTATATGAGCAGTTCTTC. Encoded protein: CASSQDWSGLVYEQFF.

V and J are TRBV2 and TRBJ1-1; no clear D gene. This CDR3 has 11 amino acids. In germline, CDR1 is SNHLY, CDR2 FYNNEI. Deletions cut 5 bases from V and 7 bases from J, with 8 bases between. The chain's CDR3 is CASSTGFEAFF. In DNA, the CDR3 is TGTGCCAGCAGTACGGGATTTGAAGCTTTCTTT.

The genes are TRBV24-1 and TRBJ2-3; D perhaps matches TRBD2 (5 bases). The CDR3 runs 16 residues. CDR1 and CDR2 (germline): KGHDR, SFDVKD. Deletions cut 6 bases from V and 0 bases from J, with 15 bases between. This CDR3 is CATSPGTASSTDTQYF. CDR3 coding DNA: TGTGCCACCAGTCCGGGAACGGCGTCTAGCACAGATACGCAGTATTTT.

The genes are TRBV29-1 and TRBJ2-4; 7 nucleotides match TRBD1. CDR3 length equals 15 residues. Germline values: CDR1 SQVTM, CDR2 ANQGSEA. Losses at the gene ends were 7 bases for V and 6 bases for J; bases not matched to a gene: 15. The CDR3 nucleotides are TGCAGCGCTTCACTACCAGACAGGGCGCCAAACATTCAGTACTTC. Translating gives CSASLPDRAPNIQYF. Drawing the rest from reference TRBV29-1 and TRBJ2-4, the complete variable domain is SAVISQKPSRDICQRGTSLTIQCQVDSQVTMMFWYRQQPGQSLTLIATANQGSEATYESGFVIDKFPISRPNLTFSTLTVSNMSPEDSSIYLCSASLPDRAPNIQYFGAGTRLSVL.

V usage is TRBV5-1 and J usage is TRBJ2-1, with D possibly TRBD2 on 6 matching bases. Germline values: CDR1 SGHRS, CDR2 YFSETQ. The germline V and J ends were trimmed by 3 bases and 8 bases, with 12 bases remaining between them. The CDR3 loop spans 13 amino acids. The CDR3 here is CASSSKTSHEQFF. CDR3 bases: TGCGCCAGCAGCTCAAAGACTAGTCATGAGCAGTTCTTC.

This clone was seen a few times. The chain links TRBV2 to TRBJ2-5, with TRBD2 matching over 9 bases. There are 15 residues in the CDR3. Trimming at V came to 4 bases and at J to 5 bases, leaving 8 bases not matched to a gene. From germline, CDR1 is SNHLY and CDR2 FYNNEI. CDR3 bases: TGTGCCAGCAGTGGAGCGGGAGGTTTGTGGGAGACCCAGTACTTC. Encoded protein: CASSGAGGLWETQYF.

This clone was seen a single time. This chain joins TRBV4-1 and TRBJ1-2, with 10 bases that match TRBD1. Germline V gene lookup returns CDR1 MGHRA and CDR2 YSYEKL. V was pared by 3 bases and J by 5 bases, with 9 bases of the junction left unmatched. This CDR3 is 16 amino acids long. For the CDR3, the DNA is TGCGCCAGCAGCCACCTAGAGGGACAGGGGAGGTATGGCTACACCTTC. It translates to CASSHLEGQGRYGYTF.

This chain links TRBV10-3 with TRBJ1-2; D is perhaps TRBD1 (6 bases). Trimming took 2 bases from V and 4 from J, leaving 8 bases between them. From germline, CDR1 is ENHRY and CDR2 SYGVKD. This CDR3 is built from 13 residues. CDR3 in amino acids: CAISEDRSYGYTF. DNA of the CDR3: TGTGCCATCAGTGAGGACAGGAGCTATGGCTACACCTTC.

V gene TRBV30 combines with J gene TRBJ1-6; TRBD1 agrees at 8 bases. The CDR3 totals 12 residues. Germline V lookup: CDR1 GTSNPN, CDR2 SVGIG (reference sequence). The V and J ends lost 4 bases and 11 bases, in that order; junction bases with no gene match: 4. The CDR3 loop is CAWKDRAPPLHF. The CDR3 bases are TGTGCCTGGAAGGACAGGGCCCCACCCCTCCACTTT.

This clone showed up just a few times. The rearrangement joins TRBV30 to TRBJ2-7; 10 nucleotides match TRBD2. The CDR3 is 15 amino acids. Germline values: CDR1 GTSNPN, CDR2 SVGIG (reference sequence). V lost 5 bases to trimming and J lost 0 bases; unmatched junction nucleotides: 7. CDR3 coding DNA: TGTGCCTGGGCTCTTTCTAGCGGGAGCTCCTACGAGCAGTACTTC. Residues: CAWALSSGSSYEQYF.

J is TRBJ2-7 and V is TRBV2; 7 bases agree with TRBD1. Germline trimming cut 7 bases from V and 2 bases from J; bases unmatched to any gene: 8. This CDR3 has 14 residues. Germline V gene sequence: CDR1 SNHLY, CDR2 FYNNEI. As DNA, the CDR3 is TGTGCCAGCAACCCGAGGGGGCTCGCCTACGAGCAGTACTTC. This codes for CASNPRGLAYEQYF.

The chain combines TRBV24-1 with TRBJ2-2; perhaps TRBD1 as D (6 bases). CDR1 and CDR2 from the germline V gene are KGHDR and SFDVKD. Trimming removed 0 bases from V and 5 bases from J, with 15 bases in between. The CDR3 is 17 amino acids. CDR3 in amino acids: CATSDLVRGFGTGELFF. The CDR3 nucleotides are TGTGCCACCAGTGATTTGGTCAGGGGCTTCGGAACCGGGGAGCTGTTTTTT.

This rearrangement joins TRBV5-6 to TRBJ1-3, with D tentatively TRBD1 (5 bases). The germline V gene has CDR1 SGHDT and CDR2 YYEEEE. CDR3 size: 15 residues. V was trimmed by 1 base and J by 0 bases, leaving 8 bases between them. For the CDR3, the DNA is TGTGCCAGCAGCTTGAGGGGCAACTCTGGAAACACCATATATTTT. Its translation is CASSLRGNSGNTIYF.

The CDR3 DNA reads TGTGCCAGCAGCGTAATGGAAGCGGATACGCAGTATTTT. Translation gives CASSVMEADTQYF. The chain links TRBV9 to TRBJ2-3; the D is unclear. Germline V gene sequence: CDR1 SGDLS, CDR2 YYNGEE. CDR3 length equals 13 residues. With 1 base removed from V and 6 bases from J, the gap between germline ends came to 9 bases.

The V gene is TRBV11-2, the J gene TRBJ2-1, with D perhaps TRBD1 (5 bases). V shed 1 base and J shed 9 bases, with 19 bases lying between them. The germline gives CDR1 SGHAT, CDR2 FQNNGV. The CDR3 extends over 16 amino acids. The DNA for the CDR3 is TGTGCCAGCAGCTTAGTAGGCCAGGGCATGAAAACTGAGCAGTTCTTC. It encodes CASSLVGQGMKTEQFF.

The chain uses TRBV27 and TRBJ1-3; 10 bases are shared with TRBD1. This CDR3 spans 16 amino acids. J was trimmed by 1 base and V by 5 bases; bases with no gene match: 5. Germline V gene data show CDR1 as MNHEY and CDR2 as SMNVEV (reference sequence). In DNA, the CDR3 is TGTGCCAGCAGTCGACGACAGGGGGCTTCTGGAAACACCATATATTTT. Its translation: CASSRRQGASGNTIYF.

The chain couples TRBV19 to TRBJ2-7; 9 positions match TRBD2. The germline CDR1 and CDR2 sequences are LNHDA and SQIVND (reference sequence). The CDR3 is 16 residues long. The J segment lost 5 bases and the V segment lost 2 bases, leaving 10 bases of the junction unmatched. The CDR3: CASSIPGAGGPHEQYF. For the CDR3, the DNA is TGTGCCAGTAGTATACCCGGCGCGGGAGGGCCCCACGAGCAGTACTTC.

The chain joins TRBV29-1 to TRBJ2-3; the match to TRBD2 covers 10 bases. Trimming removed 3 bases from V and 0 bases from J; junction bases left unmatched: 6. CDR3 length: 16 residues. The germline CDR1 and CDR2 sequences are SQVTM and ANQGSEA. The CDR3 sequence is CSVDGLAETSTDTQYF. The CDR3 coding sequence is TGCAGCGTTGACGGACTAGCGGAAACTAGCACAGATACGCAGTATTTT.

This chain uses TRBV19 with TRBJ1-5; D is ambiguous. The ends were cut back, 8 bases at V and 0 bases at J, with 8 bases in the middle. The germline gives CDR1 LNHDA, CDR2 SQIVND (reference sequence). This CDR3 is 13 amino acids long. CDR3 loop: CASCEYSNQPQHF. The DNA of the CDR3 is TGTGCCAGTTGCGAATATAGCAATCAGCCCCAGCATTTT.

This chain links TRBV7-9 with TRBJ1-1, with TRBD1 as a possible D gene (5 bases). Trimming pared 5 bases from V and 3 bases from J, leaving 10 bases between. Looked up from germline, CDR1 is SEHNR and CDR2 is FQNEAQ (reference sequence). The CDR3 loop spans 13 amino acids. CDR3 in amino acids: CASSARTYTEAFF. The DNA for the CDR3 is TGTGCCAGCAGCGCAAGGACATACACTGAAGCTTTCTTT.

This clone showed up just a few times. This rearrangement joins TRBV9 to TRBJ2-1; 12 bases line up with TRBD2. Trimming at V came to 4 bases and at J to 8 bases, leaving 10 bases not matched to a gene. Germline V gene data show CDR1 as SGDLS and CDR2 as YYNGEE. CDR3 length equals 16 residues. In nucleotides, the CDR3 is TGTGCCAGCAGCCTCCTAGCGGGGGGGCCTCTCGATGAGCAGTTCTTC. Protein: CASSLLAGGPLDEQFF.

CDR3 residues: CASSLGTIEEKLFF. The CDR3 DNA follows: TGCGCCAGCAGCTTGGGGACAATCGAGGAAAAACTGTTTTTT. The chain joins TRBV5-1 to TRBJ1-4, with D tentatively TRBD1 (5 bases). CDR3 length: 14 residues. V was shortened by 0 bases and J by 8 bases, with 11 bases between the two germline ends. Germline CDR1 and CDR2: SGHRS and YFSETQ. Drawing the rest from reference TRBV5-1 and TRBJ1-4, the complete variable domain is KAGVTQTPRYLIKTRGQQVTLSCSPISGHRSVSWYQQTPGQGLQFLFEYFSETQRNKGNFPGRFSGRQFSNSRSEMNVSTLELGDSALYLCASSLGTIEEKLFFGSGTQLSVL.

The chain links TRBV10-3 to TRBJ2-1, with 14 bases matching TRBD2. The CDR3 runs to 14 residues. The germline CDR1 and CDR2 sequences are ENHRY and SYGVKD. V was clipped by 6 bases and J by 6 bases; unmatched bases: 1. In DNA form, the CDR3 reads TGTGCCATCAGGACTAGCGGGGGGGCCAATGAGCAGTTCTTC. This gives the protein CAIRTSGGANEQFF.

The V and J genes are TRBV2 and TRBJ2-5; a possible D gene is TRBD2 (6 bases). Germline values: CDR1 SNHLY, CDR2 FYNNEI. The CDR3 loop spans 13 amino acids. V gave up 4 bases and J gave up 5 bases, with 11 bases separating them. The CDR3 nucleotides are TGTGCCAGCAGTGGCGGGATGGCGGAGACCCAGTACTTC. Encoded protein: CASSGGMAETQYF.

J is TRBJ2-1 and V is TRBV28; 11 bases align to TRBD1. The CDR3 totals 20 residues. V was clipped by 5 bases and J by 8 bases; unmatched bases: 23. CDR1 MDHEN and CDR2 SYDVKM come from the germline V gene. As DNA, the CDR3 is TGTGCCAGCAGTCCCCACAGGACAGGGGGCCCAGCGGGGTTCCCGGATGAGCAGTTCTTC. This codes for CASSPHRTGGPAGFPDEQFF.

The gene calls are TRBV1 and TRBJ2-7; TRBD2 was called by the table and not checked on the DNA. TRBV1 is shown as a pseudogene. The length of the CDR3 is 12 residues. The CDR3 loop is CTSSQDTHEQYF. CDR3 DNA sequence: TGCACCAGCAGCCAAGATACTCACGAGCAGTACTTC.

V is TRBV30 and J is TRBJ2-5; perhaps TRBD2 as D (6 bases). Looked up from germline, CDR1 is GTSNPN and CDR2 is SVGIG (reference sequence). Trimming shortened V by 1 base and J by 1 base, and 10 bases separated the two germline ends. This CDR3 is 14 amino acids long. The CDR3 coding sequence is TGTGCCTGGAGTGGCGAGGGACTCCAAGAGACCCAGTACTTC. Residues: CAWSGEGLQETQYF.

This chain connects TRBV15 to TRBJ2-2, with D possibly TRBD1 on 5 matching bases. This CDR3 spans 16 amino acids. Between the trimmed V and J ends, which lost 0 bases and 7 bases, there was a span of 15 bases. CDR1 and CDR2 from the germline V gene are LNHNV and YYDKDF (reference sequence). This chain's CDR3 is CATSRDSEWGYGELFF. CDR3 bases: TGTGCCACCAGCAGAGATTCGGAATGGGGCTACGGGGAGCTGTTTTTT.